This T cell receptor beta chain was recovered during a study of CD8 T cells in ankylosing spondylitis. Notes on the study in general: Enrichment of disease-linked clones was reportedly significant in matched ankylosing spondylitis synovial fluid.

Germline V gives CDR1 MDHEN, CDR2 SYDVKM. The V end lost 7 bases, the J end lost 2 bases, and 15 bases lay between the germline ends. The CDR3 has 15 amino acids. Preparation of TCR beta libraries was done by quantitative 5'-RACE with molecular barcodes. TCRdb fed the 5' RACE reads into MiXCR, producing one record per CDR3 protein. The sample has about 140,000 distinct CDR3 sequences, around a third seen once. Remarks on this clonotype: Its antigen is as yet unknown.

The sequenced sample consisted of synovial fluid, either unsorted or a sorted T cell fraction (not recorded which). This receptor was taken from a male donor with ankylosing spondylitis. The genes are TRBV28 and TRBJ1-5, with D tentatively TRBD1 (5 bases). The CDR3 loop reads CASTGGRTGNQPQHF. CDR3 coding DNA: TGTGCCAGCACCGGGGGACGGACGGGCAATCAGCCCCAGCATTTT.